This record looks at one T cell receptor (beta chain) sequence and its context. What it recognizes is unknown. This entry belongs to a study of memory CD4+ T cells and cytomegalovirus serostatus. The overall study: Healthy Belgian adult donors included 9 or 10 CMV-positive and some 24 CMV-negative people.

Trimming removed 4 bases at V and 2 bases at J, with 6 bases between. The CDR3 has 13 amino acids. Germline V gene lookup returns CDR1 MNHNY and CDR2 SVGAGI (reference sequence). Study processing details: Out-of-frame sequences were removed, leaving 2 million or so distinct TCRbeta sequences. This table comes from immunoSEQ multiplex PCR, and its TCRdb copy is limited to in-frame clones, with some not included. That table gives V, J and clone size, and the DNA gave D and trimming. Altogether roughly 64,000 clones are present, 75% to 80% being singletons, with the ten largest covering about 1%. Study-wide points: CD4+ memory repertoires contained about 40% of the roughly 160 reported CMV TCRbeta sequences.

Single viable CD3+CD4+CD8-CD45RO+ cells were sorted as the memory CD4+ T cells. After thawing, CD4+ T cells were positively selected. V is TRBV6-6 and J is TRBJ1-5; D perhaps matches TRBD1 (6 bases). The sample consisted of memory CD4+ T cells from blood. The clonotype was recovered from an adult in good health and CMV-seronegative. The CDR3 DNA follows: TGTGCCAGCAGTTCAGGGGGCAATCAGCCCCAGCATTTT. Protein: CASSSGGNQPQHF.